The rows below give T cell receptor beta chains drawn from one sample of a study of blood T cell repertoires in COVID-19. Sequencing used immunoSEQ multiplex PCR; TCRdb keeps in-frame clones, though not all of them. The data show under 300,000 clones, with about 73% seen just once and 3% to 3.5% held by the top ten. Sequenced input: peripheral blood. All receptors come from a woman of 80 years or more with acute or convalescent COVID-19. Each CDR3 is given with its conserved first and last residue. A D gene is named only where the DNA matches it firmly. Clone size appears in some rows only: once, few, many, or a class for an expanded clone.

clone_size,v_call,j_call,d_call,cdr3_aa,cdr3_nt
NA,TRBV5-1,TRBJ1-4,NA,CASSFETVDEKLFF,TGCGCCAGCAGCTTTGAAACAGTCGACGAAAAACTGTTTTTT
NA,TRBV3-1/TRBV3-2,TRBJ1-5,TRBD1,CASSPSYRDRAYHSNQPQHF,TGTGCCAGCAGCCCTTCTTACCGGGACAGGGCCTATCATAGCAATCAGCCCCAGCATTTT
NA,TRBV18,TRBJ1-1,NA,CASSPWTENTEAFF,TGTGCCAGCTCCCCCTGGACAGAGAACACTGAAGCTTTCTTT
NA,TRBV10-3,TRBJ1-1,NA,CAISAGIADTEAFF,TGTGCCATCAGTGCCGGAATTGCGGACACTGAAGCTTTCTTT
few,TRBV10-3,TRBJ2-5,NA,CAISESVSRETQYF,TGTGCCATCAGTGAGTCGGTTTCACGGGAGACCCAGTACTTC
NA,TRBV5-4,TRBJ2-5,TRBD1,CASSPRAGTGEETQYF,TGTGCCAGCAGCCCAAGAGCCGGGACAGGGGAAGAGACCCAGTACTTC
few,TRBV29-1,TRBJ1-2,NA,CSVEEGVGHGYTF,TGCAGCGTTGAGGAGGGAGTGGGCCATGGCTACACCTTC
NA,TRBV3-1/TRBV3-2,TRBJ2-1,TRBD2,CASSQERGVMGNEQFF,TGTGCCAGCAGCCAAGAGCGGGGGGTCATGGGCAATGAGCAGTTCTTC
NA,TRBV5-4,TRBJ1-2,NA,CASSSPARGLKGGYTF,TGTGCCAGCAGCTCCCCCGCGCGGGGGTTAAAGGGTGGCTACACCTTC
few,TRBV5-1,TRBJ1-5,TRBD1,CASSPGTGNQPQHF,TGCGCCAGCAGCCCCGGGACAGGCAATCAGCCCCAGCATTTT
NA,TRBV18,TRBJ1-1,NA,CASSPKLGGFNTEAFF,TGTGCCAGCTCACCCAAGTTGGGAGGGTTTAACACTGAAGCTTTCTTT
NA,TRBV19,TRBJ1-2,TRBD1,CASSKGNRGDYGYTF,TGTGCCAGTAGTAAGGGGAACAGGGGCGACTATGGCTACACCTTC
NA,TRBV6-5,TRBJ2-7,TRBD1,CASTPGQGAYEQYF,TGTGCCAGCACTCCCGGCCAGGGGGCCTACGAGCAGTACTTC
few,TRBV3-1/TRBV3-2,TRBJ1-6,TRBD1,CAVQGASGSPLHF,TGTGCCGTCCAGGGGGCTTCGGGTTCACCCCTCCACTTT
once,TRBV14,TRBJ1-2,TRBD1,CASSPGQANGYTF,TGTGCCAGCAGCCCGGGACAGGCAAATGGCTACACCTTC
NA,TRBV2,TRBJ1-6,TRBD1,CASMIGGLTGSSPLHF,TGTGCCAGCATGATCGGGGGCTTGACAGGGAGTTCACCCCTCCACTTT
once,TRBV3-1/TRBV3-2,TRBJ2-3,TRBD2,CASSFPKTAGVDTQYF,TGTGCCAGCAGCTTTCCGAAGACAGCGGGAGTGGATACGCAGTATTTT
NA,TRBV4-3,TRBJ2-7,TRBD1,CASSRGQGNSYEQYF,TGCGCCAGCAGCCGAGGACAGGGCAACTCCTACGAGCAGTACTTC